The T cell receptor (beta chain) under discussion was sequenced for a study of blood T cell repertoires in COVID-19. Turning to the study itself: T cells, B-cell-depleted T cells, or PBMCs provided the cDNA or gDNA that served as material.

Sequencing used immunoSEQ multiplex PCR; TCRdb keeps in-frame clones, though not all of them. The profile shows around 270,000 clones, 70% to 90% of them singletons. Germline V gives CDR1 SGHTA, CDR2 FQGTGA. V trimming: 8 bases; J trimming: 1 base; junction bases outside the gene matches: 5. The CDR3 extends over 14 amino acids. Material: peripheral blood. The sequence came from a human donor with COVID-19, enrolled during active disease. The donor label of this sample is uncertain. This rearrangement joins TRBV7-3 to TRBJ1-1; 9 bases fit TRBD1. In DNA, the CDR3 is TGTGCCAGCGGTACAGGGGGCCCGAACACTGAAGCTTTCTTT. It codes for CASGTGGPNTEAFF.